This T cell receptor (beta chain) was profiled in a study of cytomegalovirus exposure and HLA in healthy donors. In the PCR, 60 Vbeta and 13 Jbeta primers were used. The table came from immunoSEQ multiplex PCR; TCRdb's copy has only in-frame clones and leaves some out. The sample records about 160,000 clones, roughly 76% being singletons. Germline assignment: CDR1 SGHTA and CDR2 FQGNSA. This CDR3 has 14 amino acids. The V segment lost 5 bases and the J segment 4 bases; nucleotides outside the gene matches: 4. The rearrangement uses TRBV7-2 and TRBJ1-5; 8 positions agree with TRBD1. The clonotype was recovered from a human donor in good health. Sequencing input: PBMCs. The CDR3 nucleotides are TGTGCCAGCAGCCCAGACAGGGGAAATCAGCCCCAGCATTTT. Residues: CASSPDRGNQPQHF.